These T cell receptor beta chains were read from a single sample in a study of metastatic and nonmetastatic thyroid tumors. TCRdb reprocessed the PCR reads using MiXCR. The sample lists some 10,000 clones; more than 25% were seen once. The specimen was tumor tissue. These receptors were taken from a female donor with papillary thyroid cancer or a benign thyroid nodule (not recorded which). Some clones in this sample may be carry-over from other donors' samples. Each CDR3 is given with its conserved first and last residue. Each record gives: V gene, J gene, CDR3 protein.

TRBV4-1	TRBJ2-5	CASSPLLWGGLSETQYF
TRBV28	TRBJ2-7	CASSLYRGAYEQYF
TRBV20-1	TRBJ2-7	CSARDLTGYEQYF
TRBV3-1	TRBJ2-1	CASELSTMAAIHNEQFF
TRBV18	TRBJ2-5	CASSPPVRETQYF
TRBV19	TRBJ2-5	CASSIAPGETQYF
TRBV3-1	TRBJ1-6	CASSQGPDSSSPLHF
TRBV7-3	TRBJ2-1	CASSFDYNEQFF
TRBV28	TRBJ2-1	CASRGDSSYNEQFF
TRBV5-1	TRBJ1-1	CASSLDRGTEAFF
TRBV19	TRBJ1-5	CASSIKTPRDREYVNQPQHF
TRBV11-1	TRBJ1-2	CASSNRNPFSSGYTF
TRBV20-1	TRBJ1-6	CSALTGGGSPLHF
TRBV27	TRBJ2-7	CASSPGGPLTEQYF
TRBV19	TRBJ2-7	CASSILAGGAHEQYF
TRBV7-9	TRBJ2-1	CASSLTSGEQFF
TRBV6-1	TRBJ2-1	CASSELVGSKFF
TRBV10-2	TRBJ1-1	CASRLGARTEAFF
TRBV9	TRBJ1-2	CASSVHQDYGYTF
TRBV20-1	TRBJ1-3	CSARDWSSGNTIYF
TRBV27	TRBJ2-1	CASSSAFDNEQFF
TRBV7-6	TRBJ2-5	CASRPSGTGKMETQYF
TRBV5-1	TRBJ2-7	CASSLGTSNEQYF
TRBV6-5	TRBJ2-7	CASSYRDGYEQYF
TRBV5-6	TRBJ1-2	CASSFWTGNNYGYTF
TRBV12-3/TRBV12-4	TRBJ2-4	CASTLGGGAAKNIQYF
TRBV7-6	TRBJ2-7	CASSSRTSGSVEQYF
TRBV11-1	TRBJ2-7	CASSLMGVGGREQYF